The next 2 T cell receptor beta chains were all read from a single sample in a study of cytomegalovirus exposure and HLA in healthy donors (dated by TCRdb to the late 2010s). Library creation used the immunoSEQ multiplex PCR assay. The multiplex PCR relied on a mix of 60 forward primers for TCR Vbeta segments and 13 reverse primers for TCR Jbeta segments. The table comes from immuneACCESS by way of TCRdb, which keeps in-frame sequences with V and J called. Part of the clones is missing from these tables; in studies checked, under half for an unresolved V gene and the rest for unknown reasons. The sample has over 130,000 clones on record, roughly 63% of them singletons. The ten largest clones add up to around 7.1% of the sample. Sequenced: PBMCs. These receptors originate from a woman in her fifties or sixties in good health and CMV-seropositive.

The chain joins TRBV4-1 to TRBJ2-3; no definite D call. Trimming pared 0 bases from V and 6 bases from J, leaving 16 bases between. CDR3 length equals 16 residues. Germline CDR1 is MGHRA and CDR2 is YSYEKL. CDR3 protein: CASSQDWARIRDTQYF. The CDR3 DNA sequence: TGCGCCAGCAGCCAAGATTGGGCACGTATACGGGATACGCAGTATTTT.

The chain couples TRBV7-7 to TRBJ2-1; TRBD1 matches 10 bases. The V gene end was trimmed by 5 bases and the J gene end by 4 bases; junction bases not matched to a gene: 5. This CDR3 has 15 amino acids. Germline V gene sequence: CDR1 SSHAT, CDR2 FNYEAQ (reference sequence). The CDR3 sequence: CASSDGQGDYNEQFF. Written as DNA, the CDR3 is TGTGCCAGCAGCGACGGACAGGGGGATTACAATGAGCAGTTCTTC. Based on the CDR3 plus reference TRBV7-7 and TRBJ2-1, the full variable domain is GAGVSQSPRYKVTKRGQDVTLRCDPISSHATLYWYQQALGQGPEFLTYFNYEAQPDKSGLPSDRFSAERPEGSISTLTIQRTEQRDSAMYRCASSDGQGDYNEQFFGPGTRLTVL.